The 24 T cell receptor beta chains below were found in one sample sequenced in a study of blood T cell repertoires in COVID-19 (dated by TCRdb to the early 2020s). Library preparation employed the immunoSEQ multiplex PCR assay. Sourced from immuneACCESS, this table was stored by TCRdb with only in-frame sequences that have V and J called. A share of the clones is absent; for the studies checked, an unresolved V gene accounts for under half, and the remainder has no known explanation. The sample profile shows tens of thousands of clones; roughly 89% of them were found once. 25% to 30% of the sample is in the top ten clones. The material sequenced was peripheral blood. All receptors derive from a man in his fifties with active or convalescent COVID-19.

This rearrangement joins TRBV10-3 to TRBJ1-5; D is unclear. Between the trimmed V and J ends, which lost 5 bases and 0 bases, there was a span of 14 bases. CDR1 is ENHRY, CDR2 SYGVKD, per germline. The CDR3 consists of 16 residues. CDR3 amino acids: CAISNPRGNSNQPQHF. CDR3 sequence (DNA): TGTGCCATCAGTAACCCTCGGGGAAATAGCAATCAGCCCCAGCATTTT.

This rearrangement joins TRBV2 to TRBJ2-1, with 7 bases identical to TRBD2. The CDR3 is 14 residues long. V shed 2 bases and J 13 bases; nucleotides not matched to a gene: 11. The germline gives CDR1 SNHLY, CDR2 FYNNEI. For the CDR3, the DNA is TGTGCCAGCAGTGAATCGTCGACTAGCTTTCGCCAGTTCTTC. Amino acid sequence: CASSESSTSFRQFF.

The rearrangement links TRBV28 to TRBJ2-7; 8 bases match TRBD1. The germline V gene has CDR1 MDHEN and CDR2 SYDVKM. CDR3 size: 15 residues. The V and J ends lost 1 base and 4 bases, in that order; junction bases with no gene match: 6. CDR3 DNA sequence: TGTGCCAGCAGTTTATCGGCAGGGGGCGGATACGAGCAGTACTTC. Its protein is CASSLSAGGGYEQYF.

The J gene is TRBJ1-6, the V gene TRBV14; D gene unclear. The CDR3 length is 14 residues. V lost 1 base, J lost 4 bases, and 5 bases lay in between. CDR1 and CDR2 from the germline V gene are SGHDN and FVKESK. This CDR3 is CASSQGSYNSPLHF. In DNA form, the CDR3 reads TGTGCCAGCAGCCAAGGGAGTTATAATTCACCCCTCCACTTT.

V gene TRBV12-3 or TRBV12-4 combines with J gene TRBJ1-2, with 7 bases matching TRBD1. CDR3 length equals 13 residues. The V gene end was trimmed by 6 bases and the J gene end by 4 bases; junction bases not matched to a gene: 5. The CDR3 loop is CASSQDRAYGYTF. The CDR3 DNA follows: TGTGCCAGCAGCCAAGACAGGGCCTATGGCTACACCTTC.

The CDR3 loop reads CASSYYVGTRTYEQYF. The CDR3 DNA sequence: TGTGCCAGCAGTTACTATGTCGGGACAAGAACCTACGAGCAGTACTTC. The rearrangement uses TRBV6-5 and TRBJ2-7, with D possibly being TRBD1 (6 bases). This CDR3 is 16 amino acids long. Germline V gene sequence: CDR1 MNHEY, CDR2 SVGAGI. V was cut by 1 base and J by 2 bases, with 15 bases left in between.

V gene TRBV19 combines with J gene TRBJ1-3; no definite D call. The CDR3 has 15 amino acids. Germline V gene sequence: CDR1 LNHDA, CDR2 SQIVND (reference sequence). Trimming took off 5 bases at V and 3 bases at J, with 14 bases between the two ends. CDR3 region: CASSGSRPGGNTIYF. Here the CDR3 DNA reads TGTGCCAGTAGTGGGTCCAGGCCTGGTGGAAACACCATATATTTT. The whole variable domain, filled in from reference TRBV19 and TRBJ1-3, reads DGGITQSPKYLFRKEGQNVTLSCEQNLNHDAMYWYRQDPGQGLRLIYYSQIVNDFQKGDIAEGYSVSREKKESFPLTVTSAQKNPTAFYLCASSGSRPGGNTIYFGEGSWLTVV.

The chain joins TRBV2 to TRBJ2-1; the D is unclear. Germline values: CDR1 SNHLY, CDR2 FYNNEI. Trimming shortened V by 4 bases and J by 4 bases, and 11 bases separated the two germline ends. The CDR3 is 14 amino acids. CDR3 coding DNA: TGTGCCAGCAGTGGGCGGAGCCTATACAATGAGCAGTTCTTC. This codes for CASSGRSLYNEQFF.

V is TRBV28 and J is TRBJ2-3; D gene ambiguous. The germline V gene encodes CDR1 MDHEN and CDR2 SYDVKM. V dropped 5 bases and J dropped 1 base, with 10 bases sitting between them. The CDR3 extends over 14 amino acids. CDR3 in DNA: TGTGCCAGCAGTAGTCTAGACCGCACAGATACGCAGTATTTT. This sequence encodes CASSSLDRTDTQYF. Based on the CDR3 plus reference TRBV28 and TRBJ2-3, the full variable domain is DVKVTQSSRYLVKRTGEKVFLECVQDMDHENMFWYRQDPGLGLRLIYFSYDVKMKEKGDIPEGYSVSREKKERFSLILESASTNQTSMYLCASSSLDRTDTQYFGPGTRLTVL.

The chain has TRBV24-1 and TRBJ1-2; the match to TRBD1 covers 9 bases. This CDR3 has 18 residues. J gave up 4 bases and V 1 base, and 12 bases lay outside the gene matches. Germline V gene sequence: CDR1 KGHDR, CDR2 SFDVKD. The CDR3 here is CATSDFGSAGTGTYGYTF. The CDR3 DNA reads TGTGCCACCAGTGATTTTGGTTCAGCCGGGACAGGGACCTATGGCTACACCTTC.

The rearrangement joins TRBV12-3 or TRBV12-4 to TRBJ1-2; 9 bases are a match to TRBD1. The trim removed 6 bases at V and 13 bases at J, leaving 12 bases unmatched. There are 13 residues in the CDR3. CDR3 DNA: TGTGCCAGCAGGCCGAGGGAAACAGGGGGCCCCACCTTC. It encodes CASRPRETGGPTF.

This chain links TRBV7-2 with TRBJ2-7; D uncertain. Between the trimmed V and J ends, which lost 5 bases and 2 bases, there was a span of 16 bases. The CDR3 contains 15 residues. Germline lookup yields CDR1 SGHTA and CDR2 FQGNSA. In nucleotides, the CDR3 is TGTGCCAGCAGCCCGTCATCGCTCTCGGCCTACGAGCAGTACTTC. Residues: CASSPSSLSAYEQYF. Variable domain in full (rest from reference TRBV7-2 and TRBJ2-7): GAGVSQSPSNKVTEKGKDVELRCDPISGHTALYWYRQSLGQGLEFLIYFQGNSAPDKSGLPSDRFSAERTGGSVSTLTIQRTQQEDSAVYLCASSPSSLSAYEQYFGPGTRLTVT.

The chain joins TRBV5-1 to TRBJ2-1; 7 nucleotides agree with TRBD2. The J segment lost 7 bases and the V segment lost 4 bases, leaving 17 bases of the junction unmatched. The CDR3 has 17 residues. CDR1 and CDR2 (germline): SGHRS, YFSETQ. The CDR3 region has the DNA TGCGCCAGCAGCCGAACCCCAGCGGGGACTCGGGGGAATGAGCAGTTCTTC. It encodes CASSRTPAGTRGNEQFF.

The CDR3 DNA reads TGTGCCAGTAGTATGGGGACAGGGGCATTTCAGCCCCAGCATTTT. Translated, it gives CASSMGTGAFQPQHF. The rearrangement joins TRBV19 to TRBJ1-5; 10 bases map to TRBD1. The CDR3 is 15 amino acids. J lost 6 bases, V lost 3 bases, and 5 bases had no gene match. In germline, CDR1 is LNHDA, CDR2 SQIVND (reference sequence). Full variable domain (remainder filled in from reference TRBV19 and TRBJ1-5): DGGITQSPKYLFRKEGQNVTLSCEQNLNHDAMYWYRQDPGQGLRLIYYSQIVNDFQKGDIAEGYSVSREKKESFPLTVTSAQKNPTAFYLCASSMGTGAFQPQHFGDGTRLSIL.

V gene TRBV5-1 combines with J gene TRBJ2-2; D is uncertain. The V end was cut by 1 base, the J end by 2 bases, with 9 bases between. The germline CDR1 and CDR2 sequences are SGHRS and YFSETQ. CDR3 length: 15 residues. Here the CDR3 reads CASSLSLSNTGELFF. In DNA form, the CDR3 reads TGCGCCAGCAGCTTGTCCCTGTCCAACACCGGGGAGCTGTTTTTT.

CDR3 sequence reads: CASSRDRGKNSPLHF. The DNA of the CDR3 is TGTGCCAGCAGCCGGGACAGGGGAAAAAATTCACCCCTCCACTTT. This chain joins TRBV5-4 and TRBJ1-6, with 10 bases matching TRBD1. CDR3 length equals 15 residues. Per germline, CDR1 SGHNT and CDR2 YYREEE (reference sequence). The junction had 5 bases not matched to a gene; V was cut back by 4 bases and J by 7 bases.

The J gene is TRBJ2-4, the V gene TRBV2; maybe TRBD1 (6 bases). V lost 6 bases and J 3 bases, leaving 12 bases between the germline ends. CDR3 length equals 14 residues. CDR1 is SNHLY and CDR2 is FYNNEI in the germline V gene. The CDR3 here is CASRADSLKNIQYF. The CDR3 DNA reads TGTGCCAGCAGGGCGGACAGCCTCAAAAACATTCAGTACTTC.

The chain is built from TRBV19 and TRBJ1-1, with D possibly matching TRBD1 (6 bases). This CDR3 is 16 amino acids long. Germline loops: CDR1 LNHDA, CDR2 SQIVND (reference sequence). V lost 5 bases and J 0 bases, leaving 16 bases between the germline ends. In DNA form, the CDR3 reads TGTGCCAGTAGTCCCAATCGTCAGGGGATGAACACTGAAGCTTTCTTT. It specifies CASSPNRQGMNTEAFF.

V usage is TRBV5-3 and J usage is TRBJ1-4; 7 bases are a match to TRBD1. TRBV5-3 is known as an ORF, though its function is uncertain. The CDR3 has 14 amino acids. The trim removed 5 bases at V and 5 bases at J, leaving 6 bases unmatched. The CDR3 loop reads CARRGTANNEKLFF. The CDR3 DNA is TGTGCCAGAAGGGGGACAGCTAACAATGAAAAACTGTTTTTT.

The CDR3 DNA reads TGTGCCAGCAGCGCCGGGACAGGGGACTTTGGGGAAAAACTGTTTTTT. The encoded protein is CASSAGTGDFGEKLFF. The J gene is TRBJ1-4, the V gene TRBV9; 10 bases match TRBD1. The CDR3 extends over 16 amino acids. From germline, CDR1 is SGDLS and CDR2 YYNGEE. Germline trimming cut 3 bases from V and 8 bases from J; bases unmatched to any gene: 10.

Of note for this clone: Other DNA variants within this sample encode the same CDR3. The CDR3 sequence: CASSLDRDTEAFF. The CDR3 coding sequence is TGTGCCAGCAGCTTAGATCGGGACACTGAAGCTTTCTTT. The V and J genes are TRBV11-2 and TRBJ1-1; no reliable D call. Trimming removed 0 bases from V and 3 bases from J, with 5 bases in between. CDR3 length: 13 residues. CDR1 SGHAT and CDR2 FQNNGV come from the germline V gene.

The genes are TRBV7-8 and TRBJ2-7, with 7 bases that match TRBD2. Per germline, CDR1 SGHVS and CDR2 FQNEAQ. After removal of 7 bases from V and 2 bases from J, the junction contained 8 bases not matched to a gene. This CDR3 comprises 14 residues. The CDR3 protein is CASTGRGVTYEQYF. The CDR3 region has the DNA TGTGCCAGCACTGGCCGGGGGGTGACCTACGAGCAGTACTTC. The whole variable domain, filled in from reference TRBV7-8 and TRBJ2-7, reads GAGVSQSPRYKVAKRGQDVALRCDPISGHVSLFWYQQALGQGPEFLTYFQNEAQLDKSGLPSDRFFAERPEGSVSTLKIQRTQQEDSAVYLCASTGRGVTYEQYFGPGTRLTVT.

The V call is TRBV18, the J call TRBJ2-5, with D possibly being TRBD1 (5 bases). The germline CDR1 and CDR2 sequences are KGHSH and LQKENI. Trimming took off 6 bases at V and 5 bases at J, with 22 bases between the two ends. The CDR3 is 16 amino acids. The CDR3, as DNA: TGTGCCAGCTCCCGCTATGAAGGGGCGAGAGTGGAGACCCAGTACTTC. Translating it yields CASSRYEGARVETQYF.

The J gene is TRBJ1-6, the V gene TRBV15, with D uncertain. This CDR3 spans 17 amino acids. Germline V gene lookup returns CDR1 LNHNV and CDR2 YYDKDF (reference sequence). V lost 0 bases and J lost 3, with 12 bases in between. This CDR3 is CATSRDRPGNYNSPLHF. The DNA of the CDR3 is TGTGCCACCAGCAGAGATCGTCCAGGAAACTATAATTCACCCCTCCACTTT. The whole variable domain, remainder taken from reference TRBV15 and TRBJ1-6, is DAMVIQNPRYQVTQFGKPVTLSCSQTLNHNVMYWYQQKSSQAPKLLFHYYDKDFNNEADTPDNFQSRRPNTSFCFLDIRSPGLGDTAMYLCATSRDRPGNYNSPLHFGNGTRLTVT.